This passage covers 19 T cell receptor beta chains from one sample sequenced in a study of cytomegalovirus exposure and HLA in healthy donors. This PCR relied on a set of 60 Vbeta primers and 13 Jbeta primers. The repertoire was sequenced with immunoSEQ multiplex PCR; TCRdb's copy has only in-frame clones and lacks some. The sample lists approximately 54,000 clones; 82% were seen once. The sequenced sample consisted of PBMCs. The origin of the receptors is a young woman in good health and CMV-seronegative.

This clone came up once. In DNA form, the CDR3 reads TGTGCCGTACATAGAGGCTACGAGCAGTACTTC. It is translated as CAVHRGYEQYF. The J gene is TRBJ2-7, the V gene TRBV28; D not certain. Germline CDR1 is MDHEN and CDR2 is SYDVKM. The CDR3 totals 11 residues. The V end was cut by 11 bases, the J end by 3 bases, with 11 bases between.

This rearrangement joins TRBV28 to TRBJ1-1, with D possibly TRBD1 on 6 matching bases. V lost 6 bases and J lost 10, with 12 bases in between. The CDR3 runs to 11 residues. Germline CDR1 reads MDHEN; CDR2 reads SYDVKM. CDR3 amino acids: CASSNRVGAFF. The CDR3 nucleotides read TGTGCCAGCAGCAACAGGGTGGGAGCTTTCTTT.

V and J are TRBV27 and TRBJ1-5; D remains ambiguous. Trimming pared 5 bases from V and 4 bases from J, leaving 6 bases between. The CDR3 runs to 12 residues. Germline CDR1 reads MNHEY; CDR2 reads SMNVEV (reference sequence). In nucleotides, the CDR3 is TGTGCCAGCAGTACAATGAATCAGCCCCAGCATTTT. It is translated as CASSTMNQPQHF.

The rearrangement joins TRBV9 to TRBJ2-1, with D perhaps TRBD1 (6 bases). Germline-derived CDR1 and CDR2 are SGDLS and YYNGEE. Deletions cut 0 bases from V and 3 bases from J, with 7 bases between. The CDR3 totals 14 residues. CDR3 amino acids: CASSVGRGYNEQFF. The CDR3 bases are TGTGCCAGCAGCGTAGGCAGGGGCTACAATGAGCAGTTCTTC.

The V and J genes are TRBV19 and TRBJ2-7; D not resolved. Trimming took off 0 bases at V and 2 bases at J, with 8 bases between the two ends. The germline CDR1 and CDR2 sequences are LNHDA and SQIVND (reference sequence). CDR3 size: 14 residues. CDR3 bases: TGTGCCAGTAGTATAGAACTCCAGGCCTACGAGCAGTACTTC. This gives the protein CASSIELQAYEQYF. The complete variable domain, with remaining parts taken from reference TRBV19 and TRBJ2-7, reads DGGITQSPKYLFRKEGQNVTLSCEQNLNHDAMYWYRQDPGQGLRLIYYSQIVNDFQKGDIAEGYSVSREKKESFPLTVTSAQKNPTAFYLCASSIELQAYEQYFGPGTRLTVT.

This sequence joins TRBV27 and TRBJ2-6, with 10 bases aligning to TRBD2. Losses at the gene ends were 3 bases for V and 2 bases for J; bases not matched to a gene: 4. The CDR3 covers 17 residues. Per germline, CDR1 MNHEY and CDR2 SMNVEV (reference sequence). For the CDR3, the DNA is TGTGCCAGCAGTTTCTCACTAGCGGGACCTGGGGCCAACGTCCTGACTTTC. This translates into CASSFSLAGPGANVLTF.

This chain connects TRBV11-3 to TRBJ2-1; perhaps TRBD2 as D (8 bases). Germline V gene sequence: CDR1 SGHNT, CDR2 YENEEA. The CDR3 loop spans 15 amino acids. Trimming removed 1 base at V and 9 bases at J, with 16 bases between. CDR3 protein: CASSLGGGAGGEQFF. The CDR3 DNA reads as TGTGCCAGCAGCTTAGGAGGGGGCGCGGGAGGTGAGCAGTTCTTC. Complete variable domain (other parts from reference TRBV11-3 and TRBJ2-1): EAGVVQSPRYKIIEKKQPVAFWCNPISGHNTLYWYLQNLGQGPELLIRYENEEAVDDSQLPKDRFSAERLKGVDSTLKIQPAELGDSAVYLCASSLGGGAGGEQFFGPGTRLTVL.

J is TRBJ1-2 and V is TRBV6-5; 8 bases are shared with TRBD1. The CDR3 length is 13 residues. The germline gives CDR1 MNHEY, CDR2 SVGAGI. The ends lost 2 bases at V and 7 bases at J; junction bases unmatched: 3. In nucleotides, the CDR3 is TGTGCCAGCAGTTACGGTCAGGGGGCTGGCTACACCTTC. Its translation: CASSYGQGAGYTF.

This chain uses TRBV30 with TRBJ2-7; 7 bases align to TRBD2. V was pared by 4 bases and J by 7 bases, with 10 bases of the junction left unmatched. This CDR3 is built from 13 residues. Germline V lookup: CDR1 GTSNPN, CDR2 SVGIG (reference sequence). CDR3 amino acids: CAWKGGSPEEQYF. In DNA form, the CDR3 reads TGTGCCTGGAAGGGCGGGAGCCCGGAGGAGCAGTACTTC.

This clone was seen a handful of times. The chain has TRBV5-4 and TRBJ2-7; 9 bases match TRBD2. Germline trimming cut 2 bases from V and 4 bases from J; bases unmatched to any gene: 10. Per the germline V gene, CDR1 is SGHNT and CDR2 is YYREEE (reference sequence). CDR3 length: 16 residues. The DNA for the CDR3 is TGTGCCAGCAGCTTTGTTAGCGGGAGTGAGGGGTACGAGCAGTACTTC. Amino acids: CASSFVSGSEGYEQYF.

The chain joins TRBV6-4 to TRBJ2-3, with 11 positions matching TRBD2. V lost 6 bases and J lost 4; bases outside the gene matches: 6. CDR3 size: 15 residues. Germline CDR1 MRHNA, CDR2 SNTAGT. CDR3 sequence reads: CASSVAGGDADTQYF. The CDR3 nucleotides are TGTGCCAGCAGCGTAGCGGGAGGGGATGCAGATACGCAGTATTTT.

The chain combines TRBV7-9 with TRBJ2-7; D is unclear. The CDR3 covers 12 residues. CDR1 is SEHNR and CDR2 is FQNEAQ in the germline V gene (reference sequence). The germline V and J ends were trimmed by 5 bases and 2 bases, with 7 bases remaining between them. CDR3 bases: TGTGCCAGCAGCCCCCGGGCCTACGAGCAGTACTTC. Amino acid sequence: CASSPRAYEQYF. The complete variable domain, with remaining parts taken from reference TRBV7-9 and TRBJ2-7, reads DTGVSQNPRHKITKRGQNVTFRCDPISEHNRLYWYRQTLGQGPEFLTYFQNEAQLEKSRLLSDRFSAERPKGSFSTLEIQRTEQGDSAMYLCASSPRAYEQYFGPGTRLTVT.

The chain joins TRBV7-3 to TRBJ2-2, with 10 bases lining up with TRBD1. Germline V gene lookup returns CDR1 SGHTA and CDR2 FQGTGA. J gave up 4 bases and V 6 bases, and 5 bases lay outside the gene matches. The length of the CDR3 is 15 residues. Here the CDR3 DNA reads TGTGCCAGCAGTCTGGGGACAGGGGCCACCGGGGAGCTGTTTTTT. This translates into CASSLGTGATGELFF.

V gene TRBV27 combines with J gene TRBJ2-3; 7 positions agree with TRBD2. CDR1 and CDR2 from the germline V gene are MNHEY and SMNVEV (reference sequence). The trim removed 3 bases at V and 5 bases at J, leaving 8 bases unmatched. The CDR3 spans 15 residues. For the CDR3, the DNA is TGTGCCAGCAGTTTTTTGGGGGAGGGCCAAGATACGCAGTATTTT. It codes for CASSFLGEGQDTQYF.

CDR3 protein: CASRKGAWNQPQHF. The CDR3, as DNA: TGTGCCAGCAGAAAGGGGGCATGGAATCAGCCCCAGCATTTT. This chain joins TRBV27 and TRBJ1-5; 7 bases map to TRBD1. The CDR3 is made up of 14 amino acids. Germline V gene data show CDR1 as MNHEY and CDR2 as SMNVEV (reference sequence). Losses at the gene ends were 6 bases for V and 4 bases for J; bases not matched to a gene: 6.

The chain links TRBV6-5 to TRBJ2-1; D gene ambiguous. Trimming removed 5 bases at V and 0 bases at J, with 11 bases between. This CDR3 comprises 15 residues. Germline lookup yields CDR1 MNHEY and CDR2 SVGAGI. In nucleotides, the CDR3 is TGTGCCAGCAGTCACGAGAGGAGCTCCTACAATGAGCAGTTCTTC. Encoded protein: CASSHERSSYNEQFF.

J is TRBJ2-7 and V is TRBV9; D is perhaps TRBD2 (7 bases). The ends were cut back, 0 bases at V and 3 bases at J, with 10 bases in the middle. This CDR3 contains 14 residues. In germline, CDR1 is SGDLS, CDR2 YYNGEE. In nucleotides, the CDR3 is TGTGCCAGCAGCGTAGGCGGGGGCCGCTACGAGCAGTACTTC. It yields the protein CASSVGGGRYEQYF. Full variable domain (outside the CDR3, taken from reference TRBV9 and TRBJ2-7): DSGVTQTPKHLITATGQRVTLRCSPRSGDLSVYWYQQSLDQGLQFLIQYYNGEERAKGNILERFSAQQFPDLHSELNLSSLELGDSALYFCASSVGGGRYEQYFGPGTRLTVT.

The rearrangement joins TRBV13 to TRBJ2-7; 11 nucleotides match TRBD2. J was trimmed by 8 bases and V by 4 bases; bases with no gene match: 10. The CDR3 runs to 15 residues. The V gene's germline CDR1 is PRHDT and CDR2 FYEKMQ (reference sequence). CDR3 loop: CASSSRGTSGTKQYF. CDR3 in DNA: TGTGCCAGCAGCTCCCGGGGGACTAGCGGAACGAAGCAGTACTTC.

This CDR3 is CASSERGTSGYTDTQYF. CDR3 coding DNA: TGCGCCAGCAGTGAGAGGGGGACTAGCGGATACACAGATACGCAGTATTTT. This chain connects TRBV10-1 to TRBJ2-3; 11 bases are shared with TRBD2. The CDR3 runs 17 residues. Germline CDR1 WNHNN, CDR2 SYGVQD (reference sequence). Germline trimming cut 2 bases from V and 2 bases from J; bases unmatched to any gene: 6.